Following are 15 T cell receptor beta chains from one sample sequenced in a study of OX40 agonist ivuxolimab in advanced cancers. Library preparation was by the immunoSEQ multiplex PCR assay. In its TCRdb copy, this immuneACCESS table keeps in-frame sequences only and misses some clones. Where compared with another copy, unresolved V genes explain less than half of these, and the others have no known cause. The sample records fewer than 35,000 clones, 87% of which are singletons. 30% to 35% of the sample is taken by the ten largest. The sequences come from CD4+ or CD8+ T cells sorted from blood, collected in a trial of the OX40 agonist ivuxolimab. The receptor source for this set is an adult with an advanced solid tumor such as melanoma, head and neck, liver or kidney cancer.

The chain is built from TRBV27 and TRBJ2-1, with D unresolved. With 5 bases removed from V and 3 bases from J, the gap between germline ends came to 8 bases. The length of the CDR3 is 13 residues. Germline-derived CDR1 and CDR2 are MNHEY and SMNVEV (reference sequence). The CDR3 spells CASSTPSYNEQFF. In DNA, the CDR3 is TGTGCCAGCAGTACCCCTAGCTACAATGAGCAGTTCTTC.

This clone has just one count. The chain combines TRBV27 with TRBJ1-5, with D tentatively TRBD1 (6 bases). Trimming shortened V by 3 bases and J by 1 base, and 10 bases separated the two germline ends. The CDR3 totals 15 residues. CDR1 is MNHEY, CDR2 SMNVEV, per germline (reference sequence). CDR3 protein: CASSFWGASNQPQHF. The CDR3 DNA follows: TGTGCCAGCAGTTTTTGGGGGGCAAGCAATCAGCCCCAGCATTTT.

The chain joins TRBV27 to TRBJ2-1; D is perhaps TRBD1 (5 bases). The length of the CDR3 is 14 residues. Germline loops: CDR1 MNHEY, CDR2 SMNVEV (reference sequence). V lost 0 bases to trimming and J lost 2 bases, with 5 bases between them. The CDR3 reads CASSLSGPYNEQFF. The CDR3 region has the DNA TGTGCCAGCAGTTTATCGGGGCCCTACAATGAGCAGTTCTTC.

The rearrangement joins TRBV19 to TRBJ1-5; 9 positions agree with TRBD1. The CDR3 covers 16 residues. V shed 1 base and J 9 bases; nucleotides not matched to a gene: 10. Germline values: CDR1 LNHDA, CDR2 SQIVND (reference sequence). The CDR3 sequence: CASSIVNRGLLVPQHF. CDR3 bases: TGTGCCAGTAGTATAGTCAACAGGGGGCTACTAGTGCCCCAGCATTTT.

This chain joins TRBV19 and TRBJ2-7; 7 nucleotides match TRBD1. J gave up 2 bases and V 0 bases, and 4 bases lay outside the gene matches. CDR1 and CDR2 (germline): LNHDA, SQIVND (reference sequence). The CDR3 runs to 15 residues. CDR3 region: CASSIDRDSAYEQYF. CDR3 in DNA: TGTGCCAGTAGTATAGATAGGGACAGTGCCTACGAGCAGTACTTC. The variable domain in full, with the rest retrieved from reference TRBV19 and TRBJ2-7, is DGGITQSPKYLFRKEGQNVTLSCEQNLNHDAMYWYRQDPGQGLRLIYYSQIVNDFQKGDIAEGYSVSREKKESFPLTVTSAQKNPTAFYLCASSIDRDSAYEQYFGPGTRLTVT.

The chain recombines TRBV4-1 with TRBJ2-5; 8 positions agree with TRBD2. Trimming removed 1 base from V and 5 bases from J; junction bases left unmatched: 6. The CDR3 sequence is 15 residues long. Per germline, CDR1 MGHRA and CDR2 YSYEKL. CDR3 sequence reads: CASSQVTGRAETQYF. DNA of the CDR3: TGCGCCAGCAGCCAAGTAACCGGGAGGGCGGAGACCCAGTACTTC.

This sequence joins TRBV18 and TRBJ2-5; TRBD2 matches 10 bases. Germline V CDR1 and CDR2: KGHSH, LQKENI. The V segment lost 3 bases and the J segment 1 base; nucleotides outside the gene matches: 2. CDR3 size: 15 residues. DNA for the CDR3: TGTGCCAGCTCACCCTGGACTAGCGGCCAAGAGACCCAGTACTTC. Its translation is CASSPWTSGQETQYF.

The chain couples TRBV14 to TRBJ2-5; 8 bases line up with TRBD1. The V gene's germline CDR1 is SGHDN and CDR2 FVKESK. There are 15 residues in the CDR3. V lost 6 bases and J lost 1; bases outside the gene matches: 7. The chain's CDR3 is CASRLTGAGQETQYF. In nucleotides, the CDR3 is TGTGCCAGCAGATTGACAGGGGCAGGCCAAGAGACCCAGTACTTC.

CDR3 bases: TGTGCCAGCAGCGTAGACAGTATTTCCTACGAGCAGTACTTC. The encoded protein is CASSVDSISYEQYF. The chain links TRBV9 to TRBJ2-7, with D hard to call. Trimming removed 0 bases from V and 1 base from J, with 8 bases in between. This CDR3 is 14 amino acids long. Germline CDR1 reads SGDLS; CDR2 reads YYNGEE.

This rearrangement joins TRBV18 to TRBJ2-1, with TRBD1 matching 9 bases. V was clipped by 8 bases and J by 6 bases; unmatched bases: 8. This CDR3 contains 14 residues. Germline CDR1 is KGHSH and CDR2 is LQKENI. CDR3 sequence: CASSRDRALNEQFF. The CDR3 nucleotides read TGTGCCAGCAGCCGGGACAGGGCACTCAATGAGCAGTTCTTC.

The chain recombines TRBV5-4 with TRBJ2-3; D is perhaps TRBD2 (6 bases). Germline-derived CDR1 and CDR2 are SGHNT and YYREEE (reference sequence). This CDR3 comprises 18 residues. The V end was cut by 6 bases, the J end by 0 bases, with 23 bases between. The CDR3, as DNA: TGTGCCAGCACCCGAAGGGGAAGCGGAGGGACTAGCACAGATACGCAGTATTTT. Its translation is CASTRRGSGGTSTDTQYF.

The rearrangement joins TRBV27 to TRBJ2-1; maybe TRBD1 (5 bases). CDR1 and CDR2 from the germline V gene are MNHEY and SMNVEV (reference sequence). The V and J ends lost 0 bases and 9 bases respectively, with 12 bases between them. The CDR3 covers 14 residues. The CDR3 bases are TGTGCCAGCAGTTTATCATTAGGGGTTACTGAGCAGTTCTTC. Its protein is CASSLSLGVTEQFF.

CDR3 DNA: TGCGCCAGCAGCCAAGGGAAGGAGCTCGGGACCGAGAATCAAGAGACCCAGTACTTC. Translated: CASSQGKELGTENQETQYF. The genes are TRBV4-1 and TRBJ2-5; perhaps D is TRBD1 or TRBD2 (5 bases each). V was clipped by 1 base and J by 2 bases, with 23 bases between them. This CDR3 has 19 amino acids. The germline V gene encodes CDR1 MGHRA and CDR2 YSYEKL.

V is TRBV7-8 and J is TRBJ2-2, with 13 bases that match TRBD2. Trimming took 2 bases from V and 1 from J; bases not matched to a gene: 10. Germline lookup yields CDR1 SGHVS and CDR2 FQNEAQ. The CDR3 spans 20 residues. CDR3 DNA sequence: TGTGCCAGCAGCTTATCCGGACTAGCGGGAGCCATCCGGAACACCGGGGAGCTGTTTTTT. Protein sequence: CASSLSGLAGAIRNTGELFF.

V usage is TRBV13 and J usage is TRBJ2-3, with TRBD2 identical over 14 bases. Germline values: CDR1 PRHDT, CDR2 FYEKMQ (reference sequence). J lost 5 bases, V lost 5 bases, and 3 bases had no gene match. This CDR3 comprises 15 residues. This chain's CDR3 is CASSPGLAGGDTQYF. The CDR3 region has the DNA TGTGCCAGCAGCCCAGGACTAGCGGGAGGAGATACGCAGTATTTT. The variable domain in full, completed from reference TRBV13 and TRBJ2-3, reads AAGVIQSPRHLIKEKRETATLKCYPIPRHDTVYWYQQGPGQDPQFLISFYEKMQSDKGSIPDRFSAQQFSDYHSELNMSSLELGDSALYFCASSPGLAGGDTQYFGPGTRLTVL.